This TCR beta chain was identified during a study of siplizumab effects on memory and regulatory T cells. Germline values: CDR1 MDHEN, CDR2 SYDVKM. This CDR3 region has 15 residues. Trimming shortened V by 8 bases and J by 2 bases, and 19 bases separated the two germline ends. Method: immunoSEQ multiplex PCR; TCRdb's copy keeps in-frame clones and lacks some. Altogether 100,000 or so clones are present, more than 90% being singletons, with the ten largest covering under 3%. The TCR originated in a human donor in good health. Some clones in this sample may be carry-over from other donors' samples. The rearrangement uses TRBV28 and TRBJ2-7; D is tentatively TRBD1 or TRBD2 (5 bases each). Source material: CD4+ T cells sorted from blood. CDR3 residues: CASRAGTGNTYEQYF. The CDR3 bases are TGTGCCAGCCGCGCCGGGACCGGCAATACCTACGAGCAGTACTTC.